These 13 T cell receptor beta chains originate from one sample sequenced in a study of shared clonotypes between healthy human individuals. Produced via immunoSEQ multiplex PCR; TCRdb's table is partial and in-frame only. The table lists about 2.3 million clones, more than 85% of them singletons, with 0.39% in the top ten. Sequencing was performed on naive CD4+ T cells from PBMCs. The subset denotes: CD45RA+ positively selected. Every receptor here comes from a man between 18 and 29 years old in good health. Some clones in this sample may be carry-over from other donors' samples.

In nucleotides, the CDR3 is TGTGCCAGTAGTGCGGGTCGCTTGATGGGGCCCCAGCATTTT. Amino acid sequence: CASSAGRLMGPQHF. The rearrangement links TRBV19 to TRBJ1-5; D is ambiguous. The CDR3 covers 14 residues. Trimming shortened V by 5 bases and J by 9 bases, and 17 bases separated the two germline ends. The germline gives CDR1 LNHDA, CDR2 SQIVND (reference sequence).

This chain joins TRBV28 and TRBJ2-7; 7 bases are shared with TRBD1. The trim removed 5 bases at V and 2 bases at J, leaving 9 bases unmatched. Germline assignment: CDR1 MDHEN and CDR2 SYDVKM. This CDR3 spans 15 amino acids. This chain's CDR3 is CASSPTGSGTYEQYF. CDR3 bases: TGTGCCAGCAGTCCGACAGGGTCGGGAACCTACGAGCAGTACTTC. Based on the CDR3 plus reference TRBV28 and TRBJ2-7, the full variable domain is DVKVTQSSRYLVKRTGEKVFLECVQDMDHENMFWYRQDPGLGLRLIYFSYDVKMKEKGDIPEGYSVSREKKERFSLILESASTNQTSMYLCASSPTGSGTYEQYFGPGTRLTVT.

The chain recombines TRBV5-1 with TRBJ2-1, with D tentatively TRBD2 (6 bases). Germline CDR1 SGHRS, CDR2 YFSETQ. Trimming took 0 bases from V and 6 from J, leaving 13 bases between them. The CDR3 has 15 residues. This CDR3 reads CASSLEGNGGNEQFF. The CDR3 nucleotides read TGCGCCAGCAGCTTGGAAGGCAACGGGGGCAATGAGCAGTTCTTC.

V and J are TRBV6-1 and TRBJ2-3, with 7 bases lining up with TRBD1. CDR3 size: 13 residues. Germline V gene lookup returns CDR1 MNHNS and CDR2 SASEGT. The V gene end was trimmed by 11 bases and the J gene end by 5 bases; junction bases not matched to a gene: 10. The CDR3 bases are TGTGCCGGAAGACAGGGTCTAGGAGATACGCAGTATTTT. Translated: CAGRQGLGDTQYF.

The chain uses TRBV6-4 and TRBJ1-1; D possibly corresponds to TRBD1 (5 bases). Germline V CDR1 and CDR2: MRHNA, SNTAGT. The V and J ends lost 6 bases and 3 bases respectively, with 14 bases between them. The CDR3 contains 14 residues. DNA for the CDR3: TGTGCCAGCAGGCTCCGTTGGGGGGACACTGAAGCTTTCTTT. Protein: CASRLRWGDTEAFF.

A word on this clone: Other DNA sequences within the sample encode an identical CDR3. CDR3 in DNA: TGCAGCGTTGCCGGGTTAATGAACACTGAAGCTTTCTTT. Protein sequence: CSVAGLMNTEAFF. J is TRBJ1-1 and V is TRBV29-1; D is unclear. Germline V gene data show CDR1 as SQVTM and CDR2 as ANQGSEA. Trimming cost V 4 bases and J 0 bases, with 9 bases left between them. This CDR3 is built from 13 residues.

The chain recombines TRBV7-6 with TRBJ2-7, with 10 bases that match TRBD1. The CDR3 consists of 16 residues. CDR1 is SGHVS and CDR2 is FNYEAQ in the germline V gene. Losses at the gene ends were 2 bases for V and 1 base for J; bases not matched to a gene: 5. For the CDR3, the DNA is TGTGCCAGCAGCTTAAGATCGGGACAGGGGTCCTACGAGCAGTACTTC. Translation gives CASSLRSGQGSYEQYF.

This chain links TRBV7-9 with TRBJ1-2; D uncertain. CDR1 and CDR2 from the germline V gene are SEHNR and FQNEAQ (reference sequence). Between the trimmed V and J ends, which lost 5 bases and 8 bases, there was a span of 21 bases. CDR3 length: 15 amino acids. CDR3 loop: CASSPAEARLRGYTF. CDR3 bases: TGTGCCAGCAGCCCCGCCGAGGCCAGGTTAAGGGGCTACACCTTC.

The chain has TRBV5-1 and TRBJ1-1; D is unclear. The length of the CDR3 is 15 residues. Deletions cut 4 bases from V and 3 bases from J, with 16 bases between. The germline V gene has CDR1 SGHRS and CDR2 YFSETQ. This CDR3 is CASSPGPGSDTEAFF. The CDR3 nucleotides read TGCGCCAGCAGCCCCGGGCCCGGGTCGGACACTGAAGCTTTCTTT. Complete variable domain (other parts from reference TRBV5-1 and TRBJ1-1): KAGVTQTPRYLIKTRGQQVTLSCSPISGHRSVSWYQQTPGQGLQFLFEYFSETQRNKGNFPGRFSGRQFSNSRSEMNVSTLELGDSALYLCASSPGPGSDTEAFFGQGTRLTVV.

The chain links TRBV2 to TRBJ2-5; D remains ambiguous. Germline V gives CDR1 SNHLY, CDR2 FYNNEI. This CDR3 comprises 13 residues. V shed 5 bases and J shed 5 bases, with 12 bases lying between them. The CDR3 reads CASSPRPRETQYF. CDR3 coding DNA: TGTGCCAGCAGTCCCAGGCCAAGGGAGACCCAGTACTTC.

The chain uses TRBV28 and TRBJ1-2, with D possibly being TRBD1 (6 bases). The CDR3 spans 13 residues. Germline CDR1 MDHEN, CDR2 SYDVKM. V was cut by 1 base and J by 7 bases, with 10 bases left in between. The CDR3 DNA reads TGTGCCAGCAGTTTATTAAGGGGGTCTGGCTACACCTTC. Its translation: CASSLLRGSGYTF.

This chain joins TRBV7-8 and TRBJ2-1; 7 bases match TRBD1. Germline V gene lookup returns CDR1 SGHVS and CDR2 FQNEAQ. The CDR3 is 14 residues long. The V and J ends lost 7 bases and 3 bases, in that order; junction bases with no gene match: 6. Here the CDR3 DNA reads TGTGCCAGCATCCAGGGGGAAATCTACAATGAGCAGTTCTTC. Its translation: CASIQGEIYNEQFF.

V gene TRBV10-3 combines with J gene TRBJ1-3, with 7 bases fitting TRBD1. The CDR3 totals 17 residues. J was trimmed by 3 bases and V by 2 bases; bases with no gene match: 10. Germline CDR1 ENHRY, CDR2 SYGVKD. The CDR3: CAISEVTGVIFGNTIYF. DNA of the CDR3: TGTGCCATCAGTGAGGTTACAGGGGTCATTTTTGGAAACACCATATATTTT.